This TCR beta chain was sequenced for a study of blood T cell repertoires in COVID-19. Looking at the study overall: Sites in the United States, Italy and Spain provided acute and convalescent COVID-19 samples. The cDNA or gDNA used as material had been derived from T cells, B-cell-depleted T cells, or PBMCs.

This CDR3 contains 16 residues. V was clipped by 1 base and J by 2 bases, with 12 bases between them. The germline V gene has CDR1 SGHTS and CDR2 YDEGEE. In the source study's methods: Estimated nucleated cell counts came from reference gene primer amplification. Sequencing used immunoSEQ multiplex PCR; TCRdb keeps in-frame clones, though not all of them. That table gives V, J and clone size, and the DNA gave D and trimming. This sample has around 180,000 clones; around nine tenths occur once, and the top ten carry 2.1%. The rearrangement uses TRBV5-8 and TRBJ2-2, with D perhaps TRBD1 (6 bases). Sequencing was performed on peripheral blood. This receptor was obtained from a man between 70 and 80 years old with active or convalescent COVID-19. The CDR3 DNA is TGTGCCAGCAGCTTGAAAGGGGGACATAACACCGGGGAGCTGTTTTTT. This sequence encodes CASSLKGGHNTGELFF.